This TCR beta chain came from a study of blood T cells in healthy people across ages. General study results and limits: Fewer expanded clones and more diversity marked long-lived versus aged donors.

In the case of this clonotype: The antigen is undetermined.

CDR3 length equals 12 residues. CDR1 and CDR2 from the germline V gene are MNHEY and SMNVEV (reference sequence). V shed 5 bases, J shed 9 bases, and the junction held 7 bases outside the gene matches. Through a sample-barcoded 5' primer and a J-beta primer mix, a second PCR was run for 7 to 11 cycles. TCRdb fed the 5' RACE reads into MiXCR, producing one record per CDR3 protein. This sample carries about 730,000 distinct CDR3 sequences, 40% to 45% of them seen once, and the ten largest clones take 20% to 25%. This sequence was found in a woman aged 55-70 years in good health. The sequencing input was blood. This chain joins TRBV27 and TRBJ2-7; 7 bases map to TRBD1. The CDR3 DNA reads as TGTGCCAGCAGTCCAGACAGGGCGGCGCAGTACTTC. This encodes CASSPDRAAQYF.